This TCR beta chain is drawn from a study of cytomegalovirus exposure and HLA in healthy donors. Study-level background: The roughly 660 first-cohort repertoires shared a platform with the roughly 130 validation repertoires, as reported in a later analysis. Study observations and caveats: The majority of TCR sequences were rare, yet some public TCRs appeared in many donors. Accounts indicate the classifier identified cytomegalovirus status with strong specificity and sensitivity.

Profiled with immunoSEQ multiplex PCR; TCRdb holds only in-frame clones, not every one. Among about 400,000 clones listed, 86% were seen once. The donors formed part of the approximately 120-subject validation cohort, distinct from the roughly 700-subject first cohort. In regard to this clone: No antigen is known for it.

The CDR3 spans 11 residues. Germline loops: CDR1 DFQATT, CDR2 SNEGSKA (reference sequence). V gave up 4 bases and J gave up 9 bases, with 10 bases separating them. The rearrangement links TRBV20-1 to TRBJ2-1; D is possibly TRBD1 (5 bases). This TCR was recovered from a woman between 18 and 29 years old in good health and CMV-seronegative. Sequencing used PBMCs. This chain's CDR3 is CSAKGAGEQFF. The CDR3, as DNA: TGCAGTGCTAAAGGGGCCGGTGAGCAGTTCTTC.